A single sample is the source of the 21 T cell receptor beta chains below, sequenced in a study of cytomegalovirus exposure and HLA in healthy donors. The PCR was carried out with 60 Vbeta primers and 13 Jbeta primers. Libraries were prepared by immunoSEQ multiplex PCR; TCRdb keeps only in-frame clonotypes and omits some of them. The data show some 130,000 clones, roughly 80% seen once. Sequenced sample: PBMCs. The receptor set was obtained from a woman aged 45-60 years in good health and CMV-seropositive.

This clone has a handful of counts. This chain uses TRBV9 with TRBJ1-1; maybe TRBD1 (6 bases). With 5 bases removed from V and 4 bases from J, the gap between germline ends came to 15 bases. CDR1 SGDLS and CDR2 YYNGEE come from the germline V gene. This CDR3 region has 14 residues. The CDR3 sequence is CASSIATGPTEAFF. CDR3 DNA sequence: TGTGCCAGCAGTATTGCTACAGGGCCCACTGAAGCTTTCTTT.

This clone was seen only a few times. CDR3 bases: TGTGCCAGCTCACCACGGGGGCGTGGGGCCAACGTCCTGACTTTC. It codes for CASSPRGRGANVLTF. The chain links TRBV18 to TRBJ2-6; D perhaps matches TRBD1 (6 bases). Germline V CDR1 and CDR2: KGHSH, LQKENI. This CDR3 has 15 amino acids. Trimming removed 1 base at V and 3 bases at J, with 7 bases between.

The V and J genes are TRBV6-5 and TRBJ2-2; D gene ambiguous. Germline V CDR1 and CDR2: MNHEY, SVGAGI. V gave up 6 bases and J gave up 5 bases, with 7 bases separating them. CDR3 size: 12 residues. The CDR3 DNA sequence: TGTGCCAGCAGCTTCTTTACCGGGGAGCTGTTTTTT. Its protein is CASSFFTGELFF.

This clone showed up just a few times. This chain uses TRBV7-3 with TRBJ2-1, with TRBD2 as a possible D gene (5 bases). V was shortened by 5 bases and J by 5 bases, with 13 bases between the two germline ends. The CDR3 covers 14 residues. Germline V gene lookup returns CDR1 SGHTA and CDR2 FQGTGA. CDR3 protein: CASSLEGVDNEQFF. The CDR3 DNA follows: TGTGCCAGCAGCCTTGAGGGAGTGGACAATGAGCAGTTCTTC. The whole variable domain, filled in from reference TRBV7-3 and TRBJ2-1, reads GAGVSQTPSNKVTEKGKYVELRCDPISGHTALYWYRQSLGQGPEFLIYFQGTGAADDSGLPNDRFFAVRPEGSVSTLKIQRTERGDSAVYLCASSLEGVDNEQFFGPGTRLTVL.

The V and J genes are TRBV9 and TRBJ1-2; weak D call: TRBD1 (6 bases). Trimming removed 4 bases from V and 8 bases from J, with 24 bases in between. The CDR3 has 16 amino acids. Germline V lookup: CDR1 SGDLS, CDR2 YYNGEE. As DNA, the CDR3 is TGTGCCAGCAGCCCCGCCCTCCCCAGGGGATGGAGGGGCTACACCTTC. The encoded protein is CASSPALPRGWRGYTF.

Details on this clone: A read error may account for a junction end that differs from germline. The V and J genes are TRBV2 and TRBJ1-6; perhaps TRBD1 as D (5 bases). CDR3 length: 14 residues. In germline, CDR1 is SNHLY, CDR2 FYNNEI. CDR3 sequence (DNA): TGCGCCAGCAGCCCAGACAGCAATAATTCACCCCTCCACTTT. Protein product: CASSPDSNNSPLHF.

The chain joins TRBV7-3 to TRBJ2-7; possible D gene TRBD1, 7 bases. Germline loops: CDR1 SGHTA, CDR2 FQGTGA. Trimming shortened V by 3 bases and J by 1 base, and 13 bases separated the two germline ends. The CDR3 is made up of 15 amino acids. The CDR3 DNA reads TGTGCCAGCAGCTTGGGCAGGGGGGTTTCCTACGAGCAGTACTTC. It translates to CASSLGRGVSYEQYF. Supplemented by reference TRBV7-3 and TRBJ2-7, the full variable domain reads GAGVSQTPSNKVTEKGKYVELRCDPISGHTALYWYRQSLGQGPEFLIYFQGTGAADDSGLPNDRFFAVRPEGSVSTLKIQRTERGDSAVYLCASSLGRGVSYEQYFGPGTRLTVT.

V usage is TRBV28 and J usage is TRBJ2-7, with TRBD2 matching 9 bases. CDR1 and CDR2 from the germline V gene are MDHEN and SYDVKM. Losses at the gene ends were 6 bases for V and 2 bases for J; bases not matched to a gene: 14. The CDR3 consists of 17 residues. The DNA for the CDR3 is TGTGCCAGCAGACGACTGCGGGTAGCGGGGGAGACCTACGAGCAGTACTTC. Amino acid sequence: CASRRLRVAGETYEQYF.

For the CDR3, the DNA is TGCGCCAGCAGCCACCGGACTAGCGGGGCTATTAATGAGCAGTTCTTC. Translation: CASSHRTSGAINEQFF. The V and J genes are TRBV4-1 and TRBJ2-1; 12 nucleotides align to TRBD2. Germline trimming cut 3 bases from V and 7 bases from J; bases unmatched to any gene: 7. The CDR3 totals 16 residues. Germline CDR1 and CDR2: MGHRA and YSYEKL.

V is TRBV6-5 and J is TRBJ2-5, with TRBD2 matching 8 bases. Germline V gives CDR1 MNHEY, CDR2 SVGAGI. V lost 6 bases to trimming and J lost 1 base; unmatched junction nucleotides: 1. The CDR3 runs 13 residues. CDR3 loop: CASRTSGQETQYF. The CDR3 region has the DNA TGTGCCAGCAGAACTAGCGGCCAAGAGACCCAGTACTTC.

The chain employs TRBV25-1 and TRBJ1-6; TRBD1 agrees at 9 bases. Germline assignment: CDR1 MGHDK and CDR2 SYGVNS. This CDR3 region has 14 residues. Trimming at V came to 4 bases and at J to 10 bases, leaving 5 bases not matched to a gene. The CDR3 coding sequence is TGTGCCAGCAGTGTCCGGGACAGGGCCTCACCCCTCCACTTT. Translated: CASSVRDRASPLHF.

This clone was seen a few times. J is TRBJ2-2 and V is TRBV19; 8 bases fit TRBD1. The V and J ends lost 5 bases and 4 bases, in that order; junction bases with no gene match: 6. The CDR3 spans 15 residues. The V gene's germline CDR1 is LNHDA and CDR2 SQIVND (reference sequence). The CDR3 region is CASSATGVGTGELFF. CDR3 in DNA: TGTGCCAGTAGTGCGACAGGGGTTGGCACCGGGGAGCTGTTTTTT.

The chain links TRBV19 to TRBJ2-7, with 7 bases matching TRBD1. This CDR3 has 12 amino acids. J was trimmed by 6 bases and V by 6 bases; bases with no gene match: 5. The germline V gene has CDR1 LNHDA and CDR2 SQIVND (reference sequence). In DNA form, the CDR3 reads TGTGCCAGTAGCCTGACAGGGACCGAGCAGTACTTC. Its protein is CASSLTGTEQYF.

The V and J genes are TRBV10-3 and TRBJ2-7; 10 bases map to TRBD1. Trimming cost V 4 bases and J 2 bases; bases outside gene matches: 8. The CDR3 has 16 amino acids. CDR1 is ENHRY and CDR2 is SYGVKD in the germline V gene. The DNA of the CDR3 is TGTGCCATCAGTGGTGGGCAGGGACAGGGGACCTACGAGCAGTACTTC. Protein: CAISGGQGQGTYEQYF.

This clone came up a few times. V is TRBV7-3 and J is TRBJ2-1; 10 bases match TRBD2. Germline CDR1 and CDR2: SGHTA and FQGTGA. The CDR3 has 16 amino acids. J gave up 7 bases and V 5 bases, and 11 bases lay outside the gene matches. CDR3 loop: CASSPLASGGANEQFF. The CDR3 nucleotides read TGTGCCAGCAGCCCCTTGGCCAGCGGGGGGGCAAATGAGCAGTTCTTC.

The genes are TRBV11-2 and TRBJ2-3, with TRBD1 as a possible D gene (5 bases). Germline CDR1 SGHAT, CDR2 FQNNGV. Trimming shortened V by 4 bases and J by 9 bases, and 17 bases separated the two germline ends. The CDR3 length is 14 residues. The CDR3 here is CASSSSWGDLTQYF. The CDR3 nucleotides read TGTGCCAGCAGCTCATCATGGGGCGACCTCACGCAGTATTTT.

The rearrangement uses TRBV9 and TRBJ2-3; maybe TRBD1 (6 bases). Trimming pared 0 bases from V and 4 bases from J, leaving 12 bases between. The CDR3 covers 15 residues. From germline, CDR1 is SGDLS and CDR2 YYNGEE. The CDR3 reads CASSVDGGWADTQYF. Written as DNA, the CDR3 is TGTGCCAGCAGCGTAGATGGGGGCTGGGCAGATACGCAGTATTTT.

The rearrangement uses TRBV5-5 and TRBJ2-5; 7 bases are shared with TRBD1. The CDR3 runs 13 residues. The germline V gene has CDR1 SGHKS and CDR2 YYEKEE (reference sequence). The V segment lost 4 bases and the J segment 3 bases; nucleotides outside the gene matches: 3. CDR3 sequence: CASSLQGEETQYF. For the CDR3, the DNA is TGTGCCAGCAGCCTCCAGGGGGAAGAGACCCAGTACTTC.

This clone is a singleton in its sample. The V and J genes are TRBV7-2 and TRBJ1-5; D is uncertain. Trimming pared 5 bases from V and 5 bases from J, leaving 7 bases between. In germline, CDR1 is SGHTA, CDR2 FQGNSA. The CDR3 spans 12 residues. The CDR3 sequence: CASSPYDQPQHF. The CDR3 DNA reads as TGTGCCAGCAGCCCCTATGATCAGCCCCAGCATTTT.

This clone was observed a few times. This rearrangement joins TRBV27 to TRBJ2-1, with D possibly being TRBD1 (6 bases). Germline V gives CDR1 MNHEY, CDR2 SMNVEV (reference sequence). V shed 4 bases and J shed 6 bases, with 13 bases lying between them. The CDR3 covers 14 residues. CDR3 sequence reads: CASSSRQGSNEQFF. The CDR3 DNA sequence: TGTGCCAGCAGTTCCCGTCAGGGGAGCAATGAGCAGTTCTTC.

This clone was detected once. The V gene is TRBV6-5, the J gene TRBJ1-5, with D possibly being TRBD1 (5 bases). CDR3 length: 15 residues. The ends were cut back, 6 bases at V and 0 bases at J, with 12 bases in the middle. Germline V CDR1 and CDR2: MNHEY, SVGAGI. CDR3 protein: CASSRNRNSNQPQHF. DNA for the CDR3: TGTGCCAGCAGCAGAAACAGGAATAGCAATCAGCCCCAGCATTTT.